The entry that follows covers one T cell receptor (beta chain) sequence. V was shortened by 6 bases and J by 7 bases, with 22 bases between the two germline ends. This CDR3 contains 17 residues. Germline V gene lookup returns CDR1 LNHDA and CDR2 SQIVND (reference sequence). Assay used: immunoSEQ multiplex PCR; TCRdb lists only in-frame clones, some missing. The sample has roughly 50,000 clones, 70% to 90% seen once. The data belong to a study of blood T cell repertoires in COVID-19. Overall study: PBMCs, B-cell-depleted T cells, or T cells were the source of the cDNA or gDNA that made up the material.

Sequencing was done on a sample of peripheral blood. The rearrangement joins TRBV19 to TRBJ1-6; possibly TRBD1 for D (6 bases). The clonotype comes from a man between 70 and 80 years old with acute or convalescent COVID-19. CDR3 in DNA: TGTGCCAGTAGCCAAGGGGGTCGGGACCGACTCAATTCACCCCTCCACTTT. Translated: CASSQGGRDRLNSPLHF.